The 20 T cell receptor beta chains given below trace back to one sample, sequenced in a study of CD8 T cells in ankylosing spondylitis. TCRdb re-called the 5' RACE reads through MiXCR, storing one row per CDR3 protein. Of fewer than 250,000 distinct CDR3 sequences in the sample, about 10% are singletons; the top ten hold less than 3%. The specimen sequenced was blood, either unsorted or a sorted T cell fraction (not recorded which). The receptors come from a male donor with ankylosing spondylitis or in good health (not recorded which).

This clonotype was picked up many times. This chain uses TRBV10-3 with TRBJ1-6; TRBD1 is a possible D gene (6 bases). With 4 bases removed from V and 6 bases from J, the gap between germline ends came to 10 bases. The CDR3 has 14 residues. Looked up from germline, CDR1 is ENHRY and CDR2 is SYGVKD. DNA for the CDR3: TGTGCCATCAGTGTCTCAGGGGTTAATTCACCCCTCCACTTT. It yields the protein CAISVSGVNSPLHF.

The gene calls are TRBV6-1 and TRBJ1-1; D may be TRBD1 (6 bases). The CDR3 covers 14 residues. The V end lost 7 bases, the J end lost 13 bases, and 25 bases lay between the germline ends. Germline values: CDR1 MNHNS, CDR2 SASEGT. CDR3 in DNA: TGTGCCAGCAAATTAGGGCAGGGGCGTTTTGAGAATTTCTTT. Translated: CASKLGQGRFENFF.

The table lists this clonotype with many counts. CDR3 in DNA: TGTGCCAGCAGTAGACAGGGGAACGAGCAGTACTTC. It translates to CASSRQGNEQYF. This sequence joins TRBV25-1 and TRBJ2-7, with TRBD1 identical over 8 bases. CDR1 MGHDK and CDR2 SYGVNS come from the germline V gene. This CDR3 spans 12 amino acids. V lost 5 bases, J lost 5 bases, and 2 bases stayed unmatched.

The sample holds many counts of this clonotype. V usage is TRBV27 and J usage is TRBJ1-1, with 9 nucleotides matching TRBD1. The CDR3 has 14 amino acids. J lost 9 bases, V lost 6 bases, and 11 bases had no gene match. Germline loops: CDR1 MNHEY, CDR2 SMNVEV (reference sequence). The CDR3 spells CASRPSPGQGKAFF. The DNA for the CDR3 is TGTGCCAGCAGACCAAGTCCGGGACAGGGAAAAGCTTTCTTT.

V usage is TRBV6-1 and J usage is TRBJ2-1; the D gene is possibly TRBD2 (6 bases). V lost 5 bases to trimming and J lost 2 bases, with 13 bases between them. The CDR3 is 15 amino acids. Germline V gene lookup returns CDR1 MNHNS and CDR2 SASEGT. The CDR3 sequence: CASSSAGPTYNEQFF. DNA of the CDR3: TGTGCCAGCAGTAGTGCGGGGCCGACCTACAATGAGCAGTTCTTC.

At least ten counts were recorded for this clonotype. The chain employs TRBV6-1 and TRBJ1-6, with TRBD1 as a possible D gene (6 bases). Germline CDR1 is MNHNS and CDR2 is SASEGT. The ends were cut back, 8 bases at V and 8 bases at J, with 10 bases in the middle. CDR3 size: 12 residues. The DNA of the CDR3 is TGTGCCAGCCGGGGGGGGCATTCACCCCTCCACTTT. It yields the protein CASRGGHSPLHF.

A note on this clonotype: At one end the junction does not follow the germline gene, possibly because of a read error. The chain combines TRBV7-2 with TRBJ1-2; D perhaps matches TRBD1 (6 bases). The CDR3 totals 14 residues. Germline V lookup: CDR1 SGHTA, CDR2 FQGNSA. CDR3 amino acids: CASSLGQGNYDYTF. The CDR3 bases are TGTGCCAGCAGCTTAGGTCAGGGGAACTATGACTACACCTTC.

This clonotype was counted at least ten times. The chain links TRBV19 to TRBJ2-1; no definite D call. The V gene lost 2 bases and the J gene lost 8 bases, with 10 bases spanning the gap. Germline values: CDR1 LNHDA, CDR2 SQIVND (reference sequence). The CDR3 length is 13 residues. CDR3 loop: CASSIYVSHEQFF. CDR3 sequence (DNA): TGTGCCAGTAGTATATATGTAAGCCATGAGCAGTTCTTC.

This clonotype has a count of ten or more. The V call is TRBV7-2, the J call TRBJ1-6, with TRBD1 matching over 8 bases. The length of the CDR3 is 15 residues. The germline V gene has CDR1 SGHTA and CDR2 FQGNSA. Trimming cost V 5 bases and J 4 bases; bases outside gene matches: 4. CDR3 in amino acids: CASSPGTGYNSPLHF. As DNA, the CDR3 is TGTGCCAGCAGCCCCGGGACAGGATATAATTCACCCCTCCACTTT.

The chain is built from TRBV18 and TRBJ2-7, with D unresolved. The germline V gene encodes CDR1 KGHSH and CDR2 LQKENI. The CDR3 is 14 amino acids. The V gene lost 1 base and the J gene lost 1 base, with 8 bases spanning the gap. In DNA form, the CDR3 reads TGTGCCAGCTCACCACGGTCAGATTCCTACGAGCAGTACTTC. Translating gives CASSPRSDSYEQYF.

At least ten counts were recorded for this clonotype. The J gene is TRBJ1-1, the V gene TRBV12-3 or TRBV12-4; TRBD1 matches 9 bases. Trimming took 3 bases from V and 5 from J; bases not matched to a gene: 4. This CDR3 is built from 14 residues. The CDR3 sequence is CASSFDRGRTEAFF. Written as DNA, the CDR3 is TGTGCCAGCAGTTTTGACAGGGGGAGAACTGAAGCTTTCTTT.

This clonotype was found many times. This sequence joins TRBV12-3 or TRBV12-4 and TRBJ1-1; D remains ambiguous. Trimming took off 10 bases at V and 0 bases at J, with 15 bases between the two ends. This CDR3 comprises 14 residues. CDR3 coding DNA: TGTGCCACCGCCAGGTTGAGGTTGAACACTGAAGCTTTCTTT. This translates into CATARLRLNTEAFF.

Remarks on this clonotype: Since a much larger clone is just one base distant, this may be a read error. The conserved final phenylalanine or tryptophan is absent from the CDR3, which likely points to a read error. This rearrangement joins TRBV2 to TRBJ2-2; no definite D call. Trimming took off 7 bases at V and 6 bases at J, with 18 bases between the two ends. This CDR3 contains 15 residues. Looked up from germline, CDR1 is SNHLY and CDR2 is FYNNEI. CDR3 DNA: TGTGCCAGCACCAAGGGTCCTTCCGAGTCCGGGGAGCTGTTTTCT. It translates to CASTKGPSESGELFS.

This clonotype has a count of ten or more. The chain combines TRBV10-3 with TRBJ2-2, with TRBD1 matching over 7 bases. This CDR3 contains 15 residues. Germline CDR1 reads ENHRY; CDR2 reads SYGVKD. The ends lost 2 bases at V and 3 bases at J; junction bases unmatched: 3. CDR3 DNA: TGTGCCATCAGTGAGGGGACAGATGACACCGGGGAGCTGTTTTTT. Protein sequence: CAISEGTDDTGELFF.

The count of this clonotype is one. One end of the junction varies from germline; a read error may be responsible. The V call is TRBV4-2, the J call TRBJ2-3, with 10 bases lining up with TRBD2. Germline CDR1 and CDR2: LGHNA and YNFKEQ. This CDR3 contains 17 residues. This chain's CDR3 is CTSSHGSGGLSTDTQYF. Here the CDR3 DNA reads TGTACCAGCAGCCATGGTAGCGGGGGGCTTAGCACAGATACGCAGTATTTT.

In this sample, this clonotype turned up many times. This sequence joins TRBV5-1 and TRBJ2-5; D not certain. This CDR3 region has 12 residues. V was shortened by 0 bases and J by 11 bases, with 11 bases between the two germline ends. Germline V gene lookup returns CDR1 SGHRS and CDR2 YFSETQ. DNA of the CDR3: TGCGCCAGCAGCTTGGTGCGGTCCAGACAGTACTTC. This codes for CASSLVRSRQYF.

The chain carries TRBV4-2 and TRBJ1-1, with 9 bases that match TRBD1. This CDR3 region has 15 residues. Germline V gives CDR1 LGHNA, CDR2 YNFKEQ. V lost 3 bases to trimming and J lost 4 bases; unmatched junction nucleotides: 6. Written as DNA, the CDR3 is TGTGCCAGCAGCCACCAAGACAGGGGGGGCACTGAAGCTTTCTTT. Its translation is CASSHQDRGGTEAFF.

At least ten counts were recorded for this clonotype. The rearrangement joins TRBV5-1 to TRBJ2-1; 9 bases fit TRBD2. CDR3 length equals 15 residues. Germline V gene lookup returns CDR1 SGHRS and CDR2 YFSETQ. V gave up 9 bases and J gave up 1 base; unmatched junction bases: 8. The CDR3 DNA sequence: TGCGCCACCACCGTTAGCGGGGGTTCCTACAATGAGCAGTTCTTC. Translating it yields CATTVSGGSYNEQFF.

This clonotype was seen many times. Written as DNA, the CDR3 is TGTGCCAGCAGCGTAGAGTTGGGGCCTGACTGGAATGAGCAGTTCTTC. Its protein product is CASSVELGPDWNEQFF. V gene TRBV9 combines with J gene TRBJ2-1; D may be TRBD1 (5 bases). The length of the CDR3 is 16 residues. Germline assignment: CDR1 SGDLS and CDR2 YYNGEE. Trimming took 0 bases from V and 7 from J, leaving 17 bases between them. The variable domain in full, completed from reference TRBV9 and TRBJ2-1, reads DSGVTQTPKHLITATGQRVTLRCSPRSGDLSVYWYQQSLDQGLQFLIQYYNGEERAKGNILERFSAQQFPDLHSELNLSSLELGDSALYFCASSVELGPDWNEQFFGPGTRLTVL.

In its sample, this clonotype was seen many times. V gene TRBV7-9 combines with J gene TRBJ2-1; tentatively, D is TRBD1 (6 bases). V shed 11 bases and J shed 6 bases, with 20 bases lying between them. Germline assignment: CDR1 SEHNR and CDR2 FQNEAQ (reference sequence). This CDR3 has 14 amino acids. The CDR3 coding sequence is TGTGCCCCGTTCCAGGCAGGGGAATCCAATGAGCAGTTCTTC. Its protein product is CAPFQAGESNEQFF.